The source of this T cell receptor beta chain is a study of shared clonotypes between healthy human individuals. Study outcomes and limitations: Sample collection involved blood only; tissue repertoires are likely different.

Germline CDR1 is SGHTA and CDR2 is FQGNSA. The CDR3 contains 18 residues. V lost 5 bases, J lost 5 bases, and 13 bases stayed unmatched. Original processing methods: For the immunoSEQ data, sequences were junction-only without quality scores, so filtering differed. The assay was immunoSEQ multiplex PCR, and TCRdb's table has in-frame clones only and misses some. V, J and clone size are those of that table, while D and trimming were read from the DNA. The top ten clones hold about 1.8% of a sample with about 2,100,000 clones, approximately 94% of them seen once. Naive CD8 cells were CD45RO-negative, positively selected for CCR7, excluding terminally differentiated effector memory CD45RA+ cells. All donors qualified as healthy HIV-negative adults and had experienced no recent acute infections or vaccinations. Donors were Caucasian adults residing in Nashville, Tennessee, USA. This clone was observed once. Its target is not known.

The sequenced material came from naive CD8+ T cells from PBMCs. The receptor was isolated from a man younger than 35 in good health. Some clones in this sample may be carry-over from other donors' samples. The rearrangement uses TRBV7-2 and TRBJ2-2, with 11 bases fitting TRBD2. The DNA for the CDR3 is TGTGCCAGCAGCCCCGGGACTAGCGGTACCCGTGGGACCGGGGAGCTGTTTTTT. It translates to CASSPGTSGTRGTGELFF.